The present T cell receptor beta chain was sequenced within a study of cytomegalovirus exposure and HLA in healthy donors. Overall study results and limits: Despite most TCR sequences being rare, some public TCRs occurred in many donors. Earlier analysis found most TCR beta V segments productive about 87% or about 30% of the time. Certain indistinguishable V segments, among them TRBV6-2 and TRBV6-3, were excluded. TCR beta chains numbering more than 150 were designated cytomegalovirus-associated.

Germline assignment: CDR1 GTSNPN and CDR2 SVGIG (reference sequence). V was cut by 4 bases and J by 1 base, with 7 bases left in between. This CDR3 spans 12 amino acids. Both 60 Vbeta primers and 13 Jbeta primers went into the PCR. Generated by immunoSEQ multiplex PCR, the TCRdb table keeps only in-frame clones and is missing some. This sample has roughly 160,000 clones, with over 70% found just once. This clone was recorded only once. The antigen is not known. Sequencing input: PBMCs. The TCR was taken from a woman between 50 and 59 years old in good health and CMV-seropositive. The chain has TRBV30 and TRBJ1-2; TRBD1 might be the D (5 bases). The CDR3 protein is CAWTGLNYGYTF. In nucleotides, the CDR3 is TGTGCCTGGACAGGGCTTAACTATGGCTACACCTTC. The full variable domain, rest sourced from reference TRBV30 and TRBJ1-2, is SQTIHQWPATLVQPVGSPLSLECTVEGTSNPNLYWYRQAAGRGLQLLFYSVGIGQISSEVPQNLSASRPQDRQFILSSKKLLLSDSGFYLCAWTGLNYGYTFGSGTRLTVV.